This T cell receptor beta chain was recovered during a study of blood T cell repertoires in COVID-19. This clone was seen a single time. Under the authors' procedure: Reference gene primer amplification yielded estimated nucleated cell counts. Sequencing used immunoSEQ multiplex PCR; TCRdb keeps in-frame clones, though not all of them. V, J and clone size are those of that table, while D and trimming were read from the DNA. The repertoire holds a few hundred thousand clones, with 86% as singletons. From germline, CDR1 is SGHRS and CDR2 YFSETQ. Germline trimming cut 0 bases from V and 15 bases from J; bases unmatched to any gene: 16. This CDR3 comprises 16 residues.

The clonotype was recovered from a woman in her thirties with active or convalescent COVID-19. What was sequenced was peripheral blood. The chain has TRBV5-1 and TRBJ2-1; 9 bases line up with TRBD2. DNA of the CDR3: TGCGCCAGCAGCTTGGCCATCAGCGGGGGGTCGGGGCCCCTGTTCTTC. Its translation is CASSLAISGGSGPLFF.